These 8 T cell receptor beta chains came from one sample sequenced in a study of T-cell reconstitution after alpha-beta-depleted transplantation in children. Researchers prepared the TCRbeta library using unique molecular identifiers, the study reports. A single record per CDR3 protein comes from TCRdb applying MiXCR to the PCR reads. The table includes just over 950,000 distinct CDR3 sequences, around 30% detected once. Here the sequenced sample was PBMCs, mostly from graft donor cells, taken 360 days after TCRalphabeta/CD19-depleted stem cell transplant. These receptors were obtained from a boy younger than two who had a stem cell transplant for SCID, so the T cells may come from the graft donor.

This chain links TRBV11-2 with TRBJ2-5, with D tentatively TRBD1 or TRBD2 (7 bases each). V was pared by 2 bases and J by 4 bases, with 14 bases between. There are 15 residues in the CDR3. Per germline, CDR1 SGHAT and CDR2 FQNNGV. The CDR3 DNA is TGTGCCAGCAGCTTATACAGGGGCGGGGGAGAGACCCAGTACTTC. This encodes CASSLYRGGGETQYF.

The chain joins TRBV10-3 to TRBJ2-5, with 8 bases identical to TRBD2. This CDR3 is 19 amino acids long. Germline trimming cut 3 bases from V and 1 base from J; bases unmatched to any gene: 16. The germline V gene has CDR1 ENHRY and CDR2 SYGVKD. CDR3 coding DNA: TGTGCCATCAGTGATGTGTTCGGTCCTAGCGGGCTCCGCCAAGAGACCCAGTACTTC. Translating gives CAISDVFGPSGLRQETQYF.

This clonotype was recorded a few times. The chain combines TRBV7-9 with TRBJ1-6, with D unclear. The germline V gene has CDR1 SEHNR and CDR2 FQNEAQ (reference sequence). The V end lost 5 bases, the J end lost 0 bases, and 14 bases lay between the germline ends. The CDR3 extends over 17 amino acids. The CDR3 is CASSKRSSSSYNSPLHF. CDR3 DNA sequence: TGTGCCAGCAGCAAGAGGAGTTCGAGCTCCTATAATTCACCCCTCCACTTT.

The chain employs TRBV15 and TRBJ1-1; 8 positions agree with TRBD1. Looked up from germline, CDR1 is LNHNV and CDR2 is YYDKDF (reference sequence). V lost 2 bases to trimming and J lost 1 base; unmatched junction nucleotides: 0. CDR3 size: 14 residues. The chain's CDR3 is CATSRQGANTEAFF. Here the CDR3 DNA reads TGTGCCACCAGCAGACAGGGGGCGAACACTGAAGCTTTCTTT. The full variable domain, its missing parts supplied by reference TRBV15 and TRBJ1-1, is DAMVIQNPRYQVTQFGKPVTLSCSQTLNHNVMYWYQQKSSQAPKLLFHYYDKDFNNEADTPDNFQSRRPNTSFCFLDIRSPGLGDTAMYLCATSRQGANTEAFFGQGTRLTVV.

This clonotype has just a few counts. The chain uses TRBV4-1 and TRBJ1-4, with D perhaps matching TRBD1 (6 bases). From germline, CDR1 is MGHRA and CDR2 YSYEKL. The CDR3 loop spans 16 amino acids. Trimming removed 5 bases from V and 7 bases from J, with 20 bases in between. CDR3 nucleotides: TGCGCCAGCAGCTCCGTAGGCCCGGGACAAGGTGAAAAACTGTTTTTT. The encoded protein is CASSSVGPGQGEKLFF.

This clonotype was picked up one time. The CDR3 is CSALSSYSYEQYF. The CDR3 DNA is TGCAGTGCTCTGTCTTCTTACTCCTACGAGCAGTACTTC. The chain uses TRBV20-1 and TRBJ2-7; D gene unclear. The V end lost 5 bases, the J end lost 0 bases, and 11 bases lay between the germline ends. Per germline, CDR1 DFQATT and CDR2 SNEGSKA (reference sequence). This CDR3 contains 13 residues.

This clonotype has a handful of counts. This chain joins TRBV14 and TRBJ2-7, with 8 bases lining up with TRBD1. The CDR3 loop spans 15 amino acids. Germline lookup yields CDR1 SGHDN and CDR2 FVKESK. With 3 bases clipped from V and 2 bases from J, the junction kept 6 bases outside the gene matches. The CDR3 DNA reads as TGTGCCAGCAGCCAGGCAGGGGGCGGAACCTACGAGCAGTACTTC. It specifies CASSQAGGGTYEQYF.

V is TRBV20-1 and J is TRBJ2-3; perhaps TRBD2 as D (5 bases). Trimming took 3 bases from V and 3 from J, leaving 13 bases between them. In germline, CDR1 is DFQATT, CDR2 SNEGSKA (reference sequence). The CDR3 length is 14 residues. CDR3 sequence: CSASTPRETDTQYF. CDR3 in DNA: TGCAGTGCTAGTACCCCTAGGGAGACAGATACGCAGTATTTT.